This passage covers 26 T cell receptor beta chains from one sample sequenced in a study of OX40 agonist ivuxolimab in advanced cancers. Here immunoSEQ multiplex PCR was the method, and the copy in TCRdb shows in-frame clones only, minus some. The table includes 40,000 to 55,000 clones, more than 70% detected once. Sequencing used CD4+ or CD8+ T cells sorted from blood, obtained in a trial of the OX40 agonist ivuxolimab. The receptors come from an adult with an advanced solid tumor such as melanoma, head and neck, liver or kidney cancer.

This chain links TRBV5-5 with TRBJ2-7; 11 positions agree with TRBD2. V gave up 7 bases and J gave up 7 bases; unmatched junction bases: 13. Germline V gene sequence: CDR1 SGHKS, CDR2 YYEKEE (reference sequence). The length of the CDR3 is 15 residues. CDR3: CASSIRTSGSGEQYF. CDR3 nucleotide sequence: TGTGCCAGCTCCATACGCACTAGCGGGAGTGGTGAGCAGTACTTC.

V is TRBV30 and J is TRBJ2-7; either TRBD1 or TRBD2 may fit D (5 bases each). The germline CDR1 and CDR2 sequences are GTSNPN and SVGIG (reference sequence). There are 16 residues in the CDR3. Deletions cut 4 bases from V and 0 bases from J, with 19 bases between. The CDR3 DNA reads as TGTGCCTGGAAGACTTCCGGGGCCCTGGGCTCCTACGAGCAGTACTTC. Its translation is CAWKTSGALGSYEQYF.

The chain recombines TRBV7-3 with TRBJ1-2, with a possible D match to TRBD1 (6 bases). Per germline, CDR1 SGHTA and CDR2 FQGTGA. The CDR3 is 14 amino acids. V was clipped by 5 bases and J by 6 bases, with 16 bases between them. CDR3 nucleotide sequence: TGTGCCAGCAGCCCCGGGACAAGGAGCGATGGCTACACCTTC. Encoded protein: CASSPGTRSDGYTF.

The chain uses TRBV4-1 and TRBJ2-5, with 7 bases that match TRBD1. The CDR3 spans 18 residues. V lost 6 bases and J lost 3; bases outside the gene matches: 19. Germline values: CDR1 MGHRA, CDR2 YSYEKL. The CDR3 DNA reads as TGCGCCAGCAGTAGGGCCCTACAGGGGCCCCTTGCAAAAGAGACCCAGTACTTC. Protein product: CASSRALQGPLAKETQYF.

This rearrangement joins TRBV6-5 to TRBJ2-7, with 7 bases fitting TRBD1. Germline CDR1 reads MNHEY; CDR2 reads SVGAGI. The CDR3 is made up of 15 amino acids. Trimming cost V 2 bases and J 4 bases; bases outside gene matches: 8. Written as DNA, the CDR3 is TGTGCCAGCAGTTACGCGTCAGACAGGGTGTACGAGCAGTACTTC. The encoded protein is CASSYASDRVYEQYF.

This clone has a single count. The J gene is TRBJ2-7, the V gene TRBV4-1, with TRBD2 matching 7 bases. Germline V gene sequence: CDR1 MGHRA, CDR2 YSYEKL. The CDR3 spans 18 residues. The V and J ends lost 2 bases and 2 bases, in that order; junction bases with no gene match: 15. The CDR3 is CASSQSPTSIGLAYEQYF. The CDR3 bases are TGCGCCAGCAGCCAATCTCCGACTAGTATAGGACTAGCCTACGAGCAGTACTTC.

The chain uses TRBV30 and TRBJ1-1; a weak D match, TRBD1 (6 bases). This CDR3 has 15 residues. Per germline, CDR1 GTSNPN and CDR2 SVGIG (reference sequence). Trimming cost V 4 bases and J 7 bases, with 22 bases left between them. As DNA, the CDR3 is TGTGCCTGGACCAGCCTCCTGGACAGAACCTTTGAAGCTTTCTTT. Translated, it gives CAWTSLLDRTFEAFF.

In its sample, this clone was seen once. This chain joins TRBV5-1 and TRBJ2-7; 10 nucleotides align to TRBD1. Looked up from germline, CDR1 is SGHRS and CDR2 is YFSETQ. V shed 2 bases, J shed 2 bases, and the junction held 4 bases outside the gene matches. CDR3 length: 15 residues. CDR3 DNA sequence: TGCGCCAGCAGCTTCCGACAGGGGGCCCCCTACGAGCAGTACTTC. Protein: CASSFRQGAPYEQYF.

Here the CDR3 DNA reads TGTGCCAGCAGCTTATGGGGGACAAATTACAATGAGCAGTTCTTC. As protein: CASSLWGTNYNEQFF. The chain couples TRBV7-3 to TRBJ2-1; D perhaps matches TRBD1 (6 bases). CDR3 size: 15 residues. Trimming left V 2 bases short and J 4 bases short, with 12 bases between. Germline V gene data show CDR1 as SGHTA and CDR2 as FQGTGA.

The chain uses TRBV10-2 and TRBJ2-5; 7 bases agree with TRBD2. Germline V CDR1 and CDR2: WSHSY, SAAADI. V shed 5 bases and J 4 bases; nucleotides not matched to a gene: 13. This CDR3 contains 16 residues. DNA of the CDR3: TGCGCCAGCAGTCAAGCCCGTCCGGGAGGTAGAGAGACCCAGTACTTC. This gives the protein CASSQARPGGRETQYF.

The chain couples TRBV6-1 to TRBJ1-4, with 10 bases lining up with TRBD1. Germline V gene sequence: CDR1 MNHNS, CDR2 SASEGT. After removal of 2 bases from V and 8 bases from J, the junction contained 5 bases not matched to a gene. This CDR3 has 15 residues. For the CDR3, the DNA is TGTGCCAGCAGTGAACGGGACAGGGGTCCCGAAAAACTGTTTTTT. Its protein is CASSERDRGPEKLFF.

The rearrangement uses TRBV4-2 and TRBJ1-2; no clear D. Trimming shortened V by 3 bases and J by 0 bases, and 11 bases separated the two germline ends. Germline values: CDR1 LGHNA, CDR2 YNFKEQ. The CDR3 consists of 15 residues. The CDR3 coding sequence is TGTGCCAGCAGCCAGGCCTCCACAGCTAACTATGGCTACACCTTC. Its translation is CASSQASTANYGYTF.

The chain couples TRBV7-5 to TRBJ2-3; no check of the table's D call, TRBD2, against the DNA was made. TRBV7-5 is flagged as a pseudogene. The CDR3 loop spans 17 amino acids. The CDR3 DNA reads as TGTGCCAGAAGCGCCCGAGGGGGGGCTTGGAAATTCGTTGCGCAGTATTTT. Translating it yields CARSARGGAWKFVAQYF.

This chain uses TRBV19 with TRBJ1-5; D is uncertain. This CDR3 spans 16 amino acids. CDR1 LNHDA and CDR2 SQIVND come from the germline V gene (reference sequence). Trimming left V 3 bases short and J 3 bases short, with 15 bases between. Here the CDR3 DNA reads TGTGCCAGTAGTATTCCCGGTGACGGGCCCAATCAGCCCCAGCATTTT. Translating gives CASSIPGDGPNQPQHF.

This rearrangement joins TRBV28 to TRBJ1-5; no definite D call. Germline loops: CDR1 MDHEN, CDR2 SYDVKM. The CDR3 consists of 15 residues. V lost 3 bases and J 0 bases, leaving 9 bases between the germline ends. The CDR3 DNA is TGTGCCAGCAGTTTTTTAAGGAATAGCAATCAGCCCCAGCATTTT. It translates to CASSFLRNSNQPQHF.

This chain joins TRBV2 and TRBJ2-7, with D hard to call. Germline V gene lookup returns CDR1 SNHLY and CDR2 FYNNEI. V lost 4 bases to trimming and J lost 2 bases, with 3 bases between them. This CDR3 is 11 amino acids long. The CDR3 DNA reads TGTGCCAGCAGTGGGGCCTACGAGCAGTACTTC. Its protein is CASSGAYEQYF. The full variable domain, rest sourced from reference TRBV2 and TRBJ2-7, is EPEVTQTPSHQVTQMGQEVILRCVPISNHLYFYWYRQILGQKVEFLVSFYNNEISEKSEIFDDQFSVERPDGSNFTLKIRSTKLEDSAMYFCASSGAYEQYFGPGTRLTVT.

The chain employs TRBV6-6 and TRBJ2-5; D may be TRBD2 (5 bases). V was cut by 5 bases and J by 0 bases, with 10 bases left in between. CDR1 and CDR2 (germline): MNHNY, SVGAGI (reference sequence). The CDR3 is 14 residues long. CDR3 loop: CASSAGIYQETQYF. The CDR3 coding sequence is TGTGCCAGCAGTGCCGGGATTTACCAAGAGACCCAGTACTTC.

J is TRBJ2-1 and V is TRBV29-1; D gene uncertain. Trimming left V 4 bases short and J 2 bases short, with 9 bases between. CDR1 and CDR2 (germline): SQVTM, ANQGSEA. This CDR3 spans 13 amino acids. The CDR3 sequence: CSVGETAYNEQFF. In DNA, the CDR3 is TGCAGCGTTGGGGAAACTGCCTACAATGAGCAGTTCTTC.

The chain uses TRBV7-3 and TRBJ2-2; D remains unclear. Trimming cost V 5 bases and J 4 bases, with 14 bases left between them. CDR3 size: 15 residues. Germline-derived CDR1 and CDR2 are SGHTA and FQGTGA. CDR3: CASSAVVRGTGELFF. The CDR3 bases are TGTGCCAGCAGCGCGGTAGTGCGTGGCACCGGGGAGCTGTTTTTT.

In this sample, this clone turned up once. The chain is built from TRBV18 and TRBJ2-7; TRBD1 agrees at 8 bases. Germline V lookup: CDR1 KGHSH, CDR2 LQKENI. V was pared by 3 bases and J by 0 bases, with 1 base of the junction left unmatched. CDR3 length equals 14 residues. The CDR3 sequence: CASSPGQVSYEQYF. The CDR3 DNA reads TGTGCCAGCTCACCGGGACAGGTCTCCTACGAGCAGTACTTC.

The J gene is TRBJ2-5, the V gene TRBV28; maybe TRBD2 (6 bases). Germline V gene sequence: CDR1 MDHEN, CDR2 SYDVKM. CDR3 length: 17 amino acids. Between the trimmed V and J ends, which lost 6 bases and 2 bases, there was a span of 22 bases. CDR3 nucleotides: TGTGCCAGCAGGCCTCTCCTTAGCTTTGGGGGGCAAGAGACCCAGTACTTC. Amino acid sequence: CASRPLLSFGGQETQYF.

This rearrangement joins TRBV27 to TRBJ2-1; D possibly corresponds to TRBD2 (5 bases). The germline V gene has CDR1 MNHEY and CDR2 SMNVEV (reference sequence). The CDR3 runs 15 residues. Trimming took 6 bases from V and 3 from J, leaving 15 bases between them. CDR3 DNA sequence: TGTGCCAGCAGCAGTGCGCGGGCCATCTACAATGAGCAGTTCTTC. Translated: CASSSARAIYNEQFF.

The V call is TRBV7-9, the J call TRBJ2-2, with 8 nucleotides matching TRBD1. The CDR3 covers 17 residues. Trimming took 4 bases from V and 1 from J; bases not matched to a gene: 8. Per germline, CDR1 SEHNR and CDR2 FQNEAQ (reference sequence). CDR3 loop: CASSSRLGTGNTGELFF. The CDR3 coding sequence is TGTGCCAGCAGCTCGAGACTTGGGACAGGGAACACCGGGGAGCTGTTTTTT.

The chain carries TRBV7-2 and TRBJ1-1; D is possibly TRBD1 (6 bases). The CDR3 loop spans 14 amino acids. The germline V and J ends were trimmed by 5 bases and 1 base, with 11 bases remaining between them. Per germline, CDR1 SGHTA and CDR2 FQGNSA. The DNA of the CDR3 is TGTGCCAGCAGCAAAGGGGGGAAGAACACTGAAGCTTTCTTT. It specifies CASSKGGKNTEAFF. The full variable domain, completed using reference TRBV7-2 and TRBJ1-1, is GAGVSQSPSNKVTEKGKDVELRCDPISGHTALYWYRQSLGQGLEFLIYFQGNSAPDKSGLPSDRFSAERTGGSVSTLTIQRTQQEDSAVYLCASSKGGKNTEAFFGQGTRLTVV.

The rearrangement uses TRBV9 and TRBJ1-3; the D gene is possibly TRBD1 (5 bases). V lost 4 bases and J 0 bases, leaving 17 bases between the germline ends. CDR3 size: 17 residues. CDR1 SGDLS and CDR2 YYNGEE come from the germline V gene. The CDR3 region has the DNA TGTGCCAGCAGCCGCAGGGTGGGACTGTTCTCTGGAAACACCATATATTTT. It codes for CASSRRVGLFSGNTIYF.

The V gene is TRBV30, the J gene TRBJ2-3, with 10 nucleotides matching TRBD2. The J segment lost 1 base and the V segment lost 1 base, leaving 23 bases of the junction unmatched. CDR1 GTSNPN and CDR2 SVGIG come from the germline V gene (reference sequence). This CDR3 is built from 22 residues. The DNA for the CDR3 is TGTGCCTGGAGTGGTCGAGGGGTGCTAGAAGCGGGAGGGCCGTTGCGCACAGATACGCAGTATTTT. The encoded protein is CAWSGRGVLEAGGPLRTDTQYF.